This T cell receptor beta chain was found in a study of T-cell reconstitution after alpha-beta-depleted transplantation in children (dated by TCRdb to about 2016). Turning to the overall study: Using TCR repertoire profiling, the study quantitatively followed how T-cell immune reconstitution unfolded in children after TCRalphabeta/CD19-depleted allogeneic hematopoietic cell transplantation. What the authors observed across the whole study: In some patients, the high TCRbeta diversity seen at day 60 was put down to recipient T cells and intrathymic progenitors that had survived conditioning. The apparently early recovery of alphabetaT-cell counts about two months after transplant reportedly depended on only several hundred rapidly expanded clones that came from non-depleted graft cells. Over the following months the frequencies of hyperexpanded clones went down, and after one year T-cell counts and TCRbeta diversity were mostly credited to newly produced T cells.

The germline V gene specifies SGDLS as CDR1 and YYNGEE as CDR2. Inclusive of the bounding cysteine and phenylalanine, the CDR3 is 15 residues long. Only CDR3 DNA remains: 45 bases, in frame from the first base. V is shortened by 0 bases, J by 4 bases, and the region joining them spans 11 bases. On this clonotype itself: The specificity of this receptor is unknown. No base quality information exists; no much larger clone differs at one position.

Library preparation employed PCR. Instrument used: Illumina HiSeq 2500. TCR libraries were prepared with molecular barcoding, using unique molecular identifiers to normalize TCRbeta repertoire quantification. TCRdb trimmed the raw reads at Q25, called clones with MiXCR and kept productive beta chains. Entries that share a CDR3 protein sequence are merged under the most common genes and DNA. Here the sample has around 800,000 distinct CDR3 sequences; roughly 16% occur a single time. Roughly 5% of the sample is in the top ten clones. The sample's treatment or condition label, in plain terms: allogeneic hematopoietic cell transplantation with graft depleted of TCRalphabeta T cells and CD19 B cells. TCRalphabeta/CD19-depleted allogeneic hematopoietic cell grafts were given to the transplant recipients, all of whom were children.

The sequence links TRBV9 to TRBJ2-1; the D call is possibly TRBD1 or TRBD2, each sharing 6 bases. This clonotype originated in a male patient aged 10 to 17 who had a stem cell transplant for acute lymphoblastic leukemia, so the T cells may come from the graft donor. The specimen comprised PBMCs, mostly from graft donor cells, sampled 360 days after TCRalphabeta/CD19-depleted stem cell transplant. Read as DNA, the sequence is TGTGCCAGCAGCGTAGTTGAGGGGGGATACAATGAGCAGTTCTTC. The resulting protein is CASSVVEGGYNEQFF.